Listed below are T cell receptor beta chains from one sample, sequenced in a study of shared T cell receptors in the human thymus. The method was immunoSEQ multiplex PCR; TCRdb's version includes in-frame clones alone and lacks a portion of them. The sample holds some 400,000 clones, 95% seen once. Material: thymocytes. The receptors originated from a human donor. CDR3s include the opening cysteine and the closing phenylalanine or tryptophan. The D gene is left open where the match is weak. The listing skips clone size in some rows; elsewhere it reads once, few, many or a size class.

cdr3_nt,cdr3_aa,v_call,clone_size,j_call,d_call
TGTGCCAGCAGCTTAGCGGATCGGTCATCCGGACACCGTTTCTACGAGCAGTACTTC,CASSLADRSSGHRFYEQYF,TRBV7-9,NA,TRBJ2-7,NA
TGTGCCAGCAGTTTAGCGACAGGGAGTAGACACGAGCAGTACTTC,CASSLATGSRHEQYF,TRBV28,few,TRBJ2-7,TRBD1
TGTGCCAGCAGTTTCTCTCGGGTCTACGAGCAGTACTTC,CASSFSRVYEQYF,TRBV27,NA,TRBJ2-7,NA
TGTGCCAGTAGTAGGCAGGCTAGCAATCAGCCCCAGCATTTT,CASSRQASNQPQHF,TRBV19,few,TRBJ1-5,NA
TGCGCCAGCAGCTTGGGTCCCGGTCGGGGGAGGGCCGATGAGCAGTTCTTC,CASSLGPGRGRADEQFF,TRBV5-1,NA,TRBJ2-1,TRBD2
TGTGCTAGTGGTTTCACCGGGTACGAGGCGCCCGGCTATGGCTACACCTTC,CASGFTGYEAPGYGYTF,TRBV12-5,NA,TRBJ1-2,NA
TGTGCCTGGAGTGGGACTAGCGGAGACACAGATACGCAGTATTTT,CAWSGTSGDTDTQYF,TRBV30,NA,TRBJ2-3,TRBD2
TGTGCCAGCAGCCAAGTCCGGGAAAATAGCAATCAGCCCCAGCATTTT,CASSQVRENSNQPQHF,TRBV4-2,NA,TRBJ1-5,NA
TGTGCCAGCAGTTTAGTCGCAGGGGACACTGAAGCTTTCTTT,CASSLVAGDTEAFF,TRBV27,NA,TRBJ1-1,NA
TGTGCCAGCAGCTCCCGAGGGGGACACCTCAATCAGCCCCAGCATTTT,CASSSRGGHLNQPQHF,TRBV7-8,NA,TRBJ1-5,NA
TGTGCCAGCAGCCCGCCGGCACCGAGGGCCTATGGCTACACCTTC,CASSPPAPRAYGYTF,TRBV5-6,NA,TRBJ1-2,NA
TGTGCCAGCAGCCCAATACCCGGGACTAGCGGGAGGGACTGCAATGAGCAGTTCTTC,CASSPIPGTSGRDCNEQFF,TRBV7-2,NA,TRBJ2-1,TRBD2
TGTGCCAGCAGTCTATTTATCATCCCGGATGGAAACACCATATATTTT,CASSLFIIPDGNTIYF,TRBV28,NA,TRBJ1-3,NA
TGTGCCTGGATGTACAGGGTCGACACTGAAGCTTTCTTT,CAWMYRVDTEAFF,TRBV30,once,TRBJ1-1,NA